The next 5 T cell receptor beta chains were all read from a single sample in a study of blood T cell repertoires in COVID-19 (dated by TCRdb to the early 2020s). The library was built by means of the immunoSEQ multiplex PCR assay. Drawn from immuneACCESS, this table holds only the in-frame rearrangements with V and J called that TCRdb kept. Clones are partly lost; checked studies trace under half to an unresolved V gene and leave the rest unexplained. The sample includes 300,000 to 400,000 clones, with roughly 85% observed a single time. 6% to 9% of the sample is in the top ten clones. Sequenced: peripheral blood. Receptors originate from a human donor in a cohort sampled during active COVID-19.

This clone was counted a few times. The CDR3 region has the DNA TGTGCCAGCAGCCCCTTGTACGGAGAGACCTATGGCTACACCTTC. It is translated as CASSPLYGETYGYTF. The chain employs TRBV3-1 (or the pseudogene TRBV3-2) and TRBJ1-2; D ambiguous. Trimming took 4 bases from V and 4 from J, leaving 16 bases between them. This CDR3 comprises 15 residues. CDR1 LGHDT and CDR2 YNNKEL come from the germline V gene (reference sequence).

V gene TRBV24-1 combines with J gene TRBJ2-7; 11 nucleotides match TRBD2. The V gene's germline CDR1 is KGHDR and CDR2 SFDVKD. The CDR3 loop spans 15 amino acids. Losses at the gene ends were 7 bases for V and 3 bases for J; bases not matched to a gene: 7. The CDR3, as DNA: TGTGCCACCAGCTCGGCTAGCGGGGGGCACTACGAGCAGTACTTC. This gives the protein CATSSASGGHYEQYF.

V gene TRBV6-6 combines with J gene TRBJ1-2, with D unresolved. This CDR3 has 15 amino acids. Trimming left V 0 bases short and J 8 bases short, with 16 bases between. Germline CDR1 is MNHNY and CDR2 is SVGAGI (reference sequence). The CDR3 protein is CASSYSIGRLTGYTF. The CDR3 DNA reads as TGTGCCAGCAGTTACTCGATCGGCAGGTTAACCGGCTACACCTTC.

The J gene is TRBJ1-1, the V gene TRBV30, with D perhaps matching TRBD1 (6 bases). Germline V lookup: CDR1 GTSNPN, CDR2 SVGIG (reference sequence). The germline V and J ends were trimmed by 1 base and 6 bases, with 15 bases remaining between them. The CDR3 runs 14 residues. The DNA of the CDR3 is TGTGCCTGGAGTGACCAGGGGCTAGTACCTGAAGCTTTCTTT. Its protein is CAWSDQGLVPEAFF.

The rearrangement joins TRBV2 to TRBJ1-4; D unclear. Germline V gene lookup returns CDR1 SNHLY and CDR2 FYNNEI. V dropped 7 bases and J dropped 3 bases, with 12 bases sitting between them. The CDR3 is made up of 14 amino acids. DNA for the CDR3: TGTGCCAGCACTCTATTGCTCCCTAATGAAAAACTGTTTTTT. This gives the protein CASTLLLPNEKLFF.